These 17 T cell receptor beta chains originate from one sample sequenced in a study of blood T cell repertoires in COVID-19. Method: immunoSEQ multiplex PCR; TCRdb's copy keeps in-frame clones and lacks some. The data show over 70,000 clones, approximately 76% seen once. Source material: peripheral blood. Every receptor here comes from a man between 65 and 80 years old with active or convalescent COVID-19.

The chain combines TRBV4-1 with TRBJ1-6; 7 bases are a match to TRBD1. The J segment lost 8 bases and the V segment lost 0 bases, leaving 10 bases of the junction unmatched. This CDR3 has 17 amino acids. CDR1 is MGHRA and CDR2 is YSYEKL in the germline V gene. As DNA, the CDR3 is TGCGCCAGCAGCCAAGATCCGATAGGGGGCATTTATTCACCCCTCCACTTT. Protein sequence: CASSQDPIGGIYSPLHF.

The DNA of the CDR3 is TGTGCCAGCACCTTGAGGGGGGGACAAGAGACCCAGTACTTC. Amino acid sequence: CASTLRGGQETQYF. V and J are TRBV27 and TRBJ2-5, with D perhaps TRBD2 (7 bases). The CDR3 consists of 14 residues. CDR1 is MNHEY and CDR2 is SMNVEV in the germline V gene (reference sequence). V was shortened by 7 bases and J by 2 bases, with 14 bases between the two germline ends.

There are many counts of this clone. This sequence joins TRBV27 and TRBJ1-6; D unresolved. The CDR3 is made up of 16 amino acids. The V and J ends lost 7 bases and 7 bases respectively, with 20 bases between them. From germline, CDR1 is MNHEY and CDR2 SMNVEV (reference sequence). CDR3 DNA sequence: TGTGCCAGCACCAATTTATTTCGGGGTCCGAATTCACCCCTCCACTTT. It encodes CASTNLFRGPNSPLHF.

The chain is built from TRBV5-5 and TRBJ2-4; D may be TRBD2 (6 bases). CDR3 size: 19 residues. V was clipped by 0 bases and J by 2 bases, with 21 bases between them. CDR1 SGHKS and CDR2 YYEKEE come from the germline V gene (reference sequence). The CDR3 DNA sequence: TGTGCCAGCAGCTTGGTATGGGGACTGGGGGATCAAACCAAAAACATTCAGTACTTC. Protein sequence: CASSLVWGLGDQTKNIQYF.

This clone was seen repeatedly, ten times or more. The rearrangement uses TRBV28 and TRBJ1-1, with 8 bases lining up with TRBD1. V gave up 3 bases and J gave up 6 bases; unmatched junction bases: 3. There are 13 residues in the CDR3. The germline V gene encodes CDR1 MDHEN and CDR2 SYDVKM. The CDR3 loop is CASSFLQGAEAFF. As DNA, the CDR3 is TGTGCCAGCAGTTTTTTACAGGGGGCTGAAGCTTTCTTT.

V is TRBV24-1 and J is TRBJ1-5; D perhaps matches TRBD1 (6 bases). Trimming left V 2 bases short and J 5 bases short, with 15 bases between. The germline gives CDR1 KGHDR, CDR2 SFDVKD. The CDR3 has 16 amino acids. CDR3 bases: TGTGCCACCAGTGATTCTCTCGGGGGGGCTCATCAGCCCCAGCATTTT. Its protein product is CATSDSLGGAHQPQHF.

The chain recombines TRBV4-1 with TRBJ1-2; no clear D. Trimming took 5 bases from V and 8 from J, leaving 18 bases between them. Germline V gives CDR1 MGHRA, CDR2 YSYEKL. The CDR3 loop spans 14 amino acids. Here the CDR3 DNA reads TGCGCCAGCAGCATAACGACCGGGATTTACGGCTACACCTTC. Translation: CASSITTGIYGYTF.

The chain has TRBV11-3 and TRBJ2-1; D remains ambiguous. CDR1 and CDR2 (germline): SGHNT, YENEEA. V lost 3 bases and J lost 5, with 5 bases in between. CDR3 length equals 12 residues. The DNA of the CDR3 is TGTGCCAGCAGCTTTTTCAACAATGAGCAGTTCTTC. Protein product: CASSFFNNEQFF.

This chain uses TRBV28 with TRBJ2-7; TRBD2 matches 8 bases. Germline values: CDR1 MDHEN, CDR2 SYDVKM. CDR3 size: 16 residues. V trimming: 3 bases; J trimming: 5 bases; junction bases outside the gene matches: 12. CDR3 sequence reads: CASSFRGGPKRDEQYF. The CDR3 DNA follows: TGTGCCAGCAGTTTTCGGGGGGGCCCAAAGCGGGACGAGCAGTACTTC.

This clone was seen a handful of times. The chain carries TRBV5-1 and TRBJ1-5; 7 nucleotides match TRBD1. Germline assignment: CDR1 SGHRS and CDR2 YFSETQ. The CDR3 is 14 residues long. After removal of 4 bases from V and 7 bases from J, the junction contained 8 bases not matched to a gene. The CDR3 region has the DNA TGCGCCAGCAGCACCGGACAGGCAGAGCAGCCCCAGCATTTT. Amino acid sequence: CASSTGQAEQPQHF.

V gene TRBV7-2 combines with J gene TRBJ1-1; D gene unclear. V shed 5 bases and J shed 1 base, with 8 bases lying between them. The CDR3 consists of 13 residues. Germline lookup yields CDR1 SGHTA and CDR2 FQGNSA. CDR3 DNA sequence: TGTGCCAGCAGCCTTAGGAGGAACACTGAAGCTTTCTTT. Amino acids: CASSLRRNTEAFF. The entire variable domain, with the rest obtained from reference TRBV7-2 and TRBJ1-1, is as follows: GAGVSQSPSNKVTEKGKDVELRCDPISGHTALYWYRQSLGQGLEFLIYFQGNSAPDKSGLPSDRFSAERTGGSVSTLTIQRTQQEDSAVYLCASSLRRNTEAFFGQGTRLTVV.

This clone turned up a few times. V and J are TRBV3-1 (or the pseudogene TRBV3-2) and TRBJ1-2; the D gene is possibly TRBD1 (5 bases). CDR1 and CDR2 from the germline V gene are LGHDT and YNNKEL (reference sequence). V was shortened by 2 bases and J by 0 bases, with 19 bases between the two germline ends. The CDR3 consists of 18 residues. DNA for the CDR3: TGTGCCAGCAGCCAACGTCGCCATACAGGTCTAGCTAACTATGGCTACACCTTC. Translating gives CASSQRRHTGLANYGYTF.

The chain combines TRBV19 with TRBJ2-7, with D possibly being TRBD1 (6 bases). The CDR3 sequence is 15 residues long. V gave up 4 bases and J gave up 2 bases, with 15 bases separating them. CDR1 and CDR2 (germline): LNHDA, SQIVND (reference sequence). CDR3 sequence reads: CASSSQGTRTYEQYF. CDR3 bases: TGTGCCAGTAGTAGCCAGGGGACCAGAACCTACGAGCAGTACTTC. Looking up the rest from reference TRBV19 and TRBJ2-7 gives the full variable domain: DGGITQSPKYLFRKEGQNVTLSCEQNLNHDAMYWYRQDPGQGLRLIYYSQIVNDFQKGDIAEGYSVSREKKESFPLTVTSAQKNPTAFYLCASSSQGTRTYEQYFGPGTRLTVT.

This sequence joins TRBV6-1 and TRBJ2-2, with D possibly matching TRBD1 (6 bases). The CDR3 extends over 15 amino acids. Trimming shortened V by 2 bases and J by 3 bases, and 10 bases separated the two germline ends. The germline V gene has CDR1 MNHNS and CDR2 SASEGT. CDR3: CASSERGIHTGELFF. In DNA form, the CDR3 reads TGTGCCAGCAGTGAAAGGGGGATACACACCGGGGAGCTGTTTTTT.

This chain uses TRBV5-8 with TRBJ1-5, with D possibly matching TRBD1 (5 bases). V dropped 1 base and J dropped 3 bases, with 8 bases sitting between them. The CDR3 is 14 residues long. Germline loops: CDR1 SGHTS, CDR2 YDEGEE. CDR3 sequence (DNA): TGTGCCAGCAGCTTGAGGGGAATCAATCAGCCCCAGCATTTT. Its translation: CASSLRGINQPQHF.

V is TRBV4-1 and J is TRBJ1-4; 8 bases align to TRBD1. Trimming cost V 3 bases and J 5 bases; bases outside gene matches: 8. The germline gives CDR1 MGHRA, CDR2 YSYEKL. The CDR3 loop spans 16 amino acids. The CDR3 region is CASSQAGQGRNEKLFF. For the CDR3, the DNA is TGCGCCAGCAGCCAGGCTGGACAGGGCCGGAATGAAAAACTGTTTTTT.

The V gene is TRBV30, the J gene TRBJ2-7, with D maybe TRBD1 (6 bases). CDR1 and CDR2 (germline): GTSNPN, SVGIG (reference sequence). V was trimmed by 6 bases and J by 0 bases, leaving 12 bases between them. The CDR3 consists of 13 residues. The CDR3 region has the DNA TGTGCCTGCCAGGGGCCACCCTCCTACGAGCAGTACTTC. Translating gives CACQGPPSYEQYF.